The 15 T cell receptor beta chains reported below all come from one sample, sequenced in a study of glioma-infiltrating T cells. The iRepertoire nested amplicon-rescue multiplex PCR amplified TCR alpha and beta CDR3s from RNA. TCRdb analysed the multiplex PCR reads with MiXCR anew, one entry per CDR3 protein. In the table there are around 150,000 distinct CDR3 sequences, about 39% of which are singletons. The source material was glioma tissue, nonneoplastic brain tissue, or PBMCs (not recorded which). The receptors were gathered from a human donor with low-grade glioma or glioblastoma, undergoing nonglioma brain surgery, or in good health (not recorded which).

Only a few counts were recorded for this clonotype. This chain connects TRBV6-1 to TRBJ2-3, with TRBD2 matching 7 bases. V gave up 6 bases and J gave up 2 bases; unmatched junction bases: 5. Germline lookup yields CDR1 MNHNS and CDR2 SASEGT. This CDR3 spans 14 amino acids. CDR3 protein: CASRPGTNTDTQYF. The CDR3 DNA sequence: TGTGCCAGCAGGCCCGGGACTAACACAGATACGCAGTATTTT.

This clonotype came up many times. V gene TRBV20-1 combines with J gene TRBJ1-5; D may be TRBD1 (5 bases). V lost 6 bases, J lost 0 bases, and 15 bases lay in between. Looked up from germline, CDR1 is DFQATT and CDR2 is SNEGSKA (reference sequence). The CDR3 extends over 15 amino acids. In DNA, the CDR3 is TGCAGTGCCACACGGACACCCGATAGCAATCAGCCCCAGCATTTT. This sequence encodes CSATRTPDSNQPQHF.

This clonotype has a single count. The chain combines TRBV14 with TRBJ2-7, with 9 nucleotides matching TRBD2. After removal of 2 bases from V and 6 bases from J, the junction contained 8 bases not matched to a gene. Germline CDR1 SGHDN, CDR2 FVKESK. The CDR3 totals 15 residues. The CDR3 DNA reads as TGTGCCAGCAGCCAATTAGCGGGAGCAGTCGGCGAGCAGTACTTC. Its translation is CASSQLAGAVGEQYF.

The chain links TRBV7-8 to TRBJ1-5; D gene uncertain. CDR1 and CDR2 from the germline V gene are SGHVS and FQNEAQ. Trimming shortened V by 1 base and J by 3 bases, and 13 bases separated the two germline ends. The CDR3 has 16 amino acids. The CDR3 reads CASSLGGTDYNQPQHF. The CDR3, as DNA: TGTGCCAGCAGCTTAGGGGGTACAGACTACAATCAGCCCCAGCATTTT. Using reference TRBV7-8 and TRBJ1-5 for the parts outside the CDR3, the full variable domain is GAGVSQSPRYKVAKRGQDVALRCDPISGHVSLFWYQQALGQGPEFLTYFQNEAQLDKSGLPSDRFFAERPEGSVSTLKIQRTQQEDSAVYLCASSLGGTDYNQPQHFGDGTRLSIL.

Worth noting for this clonotype: Sequence at one end of the junction differs from germline and may be a read error. The CDR3 nucleotides are TGTGCCGGCAGATTCCCGGAGGGCGAGCAGTACTTC. It yields the protein CAGRFPEGEQYF. The chain has TRBV7-2 and TRBJ2-7, with a possible D match to TRBD2 (6 bases). This CDR3 has 12 amino acids. Germline V gene lookup returns CDR1 SGHTA and CDR2 FQGNSA.

A remark on this clonotype: One end of the junction does not line up with germline, which may come from a read error. V gene TRBV6-6 combines with J gene TRBJ1-5; D is unclear. The CDR3 runs 13 residues. In germline, CDR1 is MNHNY, CDR2 SVGAGI (reference sequence). Here the CDR3 reads CAISASWSEPQHF. CDR3 nucleotides: TGTGCCATCAGTGCCAGTTGGAGCGAGCCCCAGCATTTT.

This clonotype has ten or more counts. This chain links TRBV7-9 with TRBJ2-3; D is ambiguous. Trimming took off 6 bases at V and 3 bases at J, with 25 bases between the two ends. The CDR3 is 18 residues long. Germline CDR1 reads SEHNR; CDR2 reads FQNEAQ (reference sequence). CDR3 DNA sequence: TGTGCCAGCAGTTCGCCCAGTCGTGTAGGGATTGGAACAGATACGCAGTATTTT. It is translated as CASSSPSRVGIGTDTQYF.

Only a few counts were recorded for this clonotype. This chain connects TRBV28 to TRBJ1-4; 8 bases fit TRBD1. This CDR3 contains 14 residues. Looked up from germline, CDR1 is MDHEN and CDR2 is SYDVKM. With 5 bases clipped from V and 7 bases from J, the junction kept 6 bases outside the gene matches. CDR3 bases: TGTGCCAGCAGTCGAGACAGGGGTCGTGAAAAACTGTTTTTT. Protein: CASSRDRGREKLFF. Combining the CDR3 with reference TRBV28 and TRBJ1-4 gives the whole variable domain DVKVTQSSRYLVKRTGEKVFLECVQDMDHENMFWYRQDPGLGLRLIYFSYDVKMKEKGDIPEGYSVSREKKERFSLILESASTNQTSMYLCASSRDRGREKLFFGSGTQLSVL.

This clonotype was seen a handful of times. The V call is TRBV10-3, the J call TRBJ2-1; the D call may be TRBD1 or TRBD2 (5 bases each). In germline, CDR1 is ENHRY, CDR2 SYGVKD. The CDR3 runs 13 residues. V dropped 0 bases and J dropped 15 bases, with 15 bases sitting between them. CDR3 protein: CAISESYGAGLFF. CDR3 nucleotide sequence: TGTGCCATCAGTGAGTCGTACGGGGCAGGTTTGTTCTTC.

In its sample, this clonotype was seen a few times. The gene calls are TRBV6-1 and TRBJ2-7; possible D gene TRBD1, 5 bases. This CDR3 is 12 amino acids long. The V gene's germline CDR1 is MNHNS and CDR2 SASEGT. V lost 10 bases to trimming and J lost 2 bases, with 12 bases between them. The CDR3 DNA reads as TGTGCCACGGAGACAGAAGCCTACGAGCAGTACTTC. Protein sequence: CATETEAYEQYF.

The V gene is TRBV4-1, the J gene TRBJ1-1; 11 bases agree with TRBD1. J gave up 6 bases and V 3 bases, and 6 bases lay outside the gene matches. The CDR3 totals 15 residues. The germline CDR1 and CDR2 sequences are MGHRA and YSYEKL. The CDR3 is CASSHSDRGLSEAFF. CDR3 DNA sequence: TGCGCCAGCAGCCACTCGGACAGGGGGCTGTCTGAAGCTTTCTTT.

The CDR3 region has the DNA TGCGCCAGCAGCCAAGACGGGCAGACTAACTATGGCTACACCTTC. Its translation is CASSQDGQTNYGYTF. The chain recombines TRBV4-1 with TRBJ1-2; no firm D call. Germline CDR1 reads MGHRA; CDR2 reads YSYEKL. CDR3 length: 15 residues. The V and J ends lost 0 bases and 0 bases respectively, with 8 bases between them.

The chain has TRBV10-3 and TRBJ2-3, with TRBD1 identical over 9 bases. J gave up 5 bases and V 7 bases, and 10 bases lay outside the gene matches. Germline CDR1 and CDR2: ENHRY and SYGVKD. The CDR3 covers 15 residues. CDR3 sequence reads: CAITARGQGGDTQYF. The CDR3 nucleotides read TGTGCCATCACGGCCCGGGGACAGGGAGGAGATACGCAGTATTTT.

This clonotype turned up a few times. The V gene is TRBV7-9, the J gene TRBJ1-4; 9 bases line up with TRBD1. The V gene end was trimmed by 5 bases and the J gene end by 7 bases; junction bases not matched to a gene: 8. CDR1 and CDR2 from the germline V gene are SEHNR and FQNEAQ (reference sequence). The CDR3 extends over 15 amino acids. DNA for the CDR3: TGTGCCAGCAGCACCACAGGGGGCAGGGGTGAAAAACTGTTTTTT. It translates to CASSTTGGRGEKLFF.

The V gene is TRBV6-1, the J gene TRBJ1-1; 8 positions match TRBD1. The junction had 14 bases not matched to a gene; V was cut back by 7 bases and J by 1 base. Germline CDR1 is MNHNS and CDR2 is SASEGT. The CDR3 loop spans 17 amino acids. The CDR3 loop is CASNPLVQGARNTEAFF. In DNA form, the CDR3 reads TGTGCCAGCAACCCCTTGGTCCAGGGGGCTCGGAACACTGAAGCTTTCTTT.